These 13 T cell receptor beta chains were all obtained from the same sample, sequenced in a study of T cell responses to AZD1222 COVID-19 vaccine (dated by TCRdb to about 2021). In light of the paper, this sample's time point label describes: baseline before first vaccination. Library preparation used the immunoSEQ multiplex PCR assay. In TCRdb, the immuneACCESS table is reduced to in-frame sequences with V and J assigned. These tables do not hold every clone; where another copy was compared, an unresolved V gene accounts for under half, and the others remain unexplained. Present in this sample are roughly 95,000 clones, roughly 90% of which were seen just once. The biggest ten clones account for roughly 2.7% of the sample. This specimen was peripheral blood, taken on day 0 of AZD1222 vaccination. The receptor set was obtained from an adult in good health.

The CDR3 DNA reads as TGTGCCAGCAGCCTGCGGACAGGGGGCGTCACTGGGGCCAACGTCCTGACTTTC. This encodes CASSLRTGGVTGANVLTF. This chain connects TRBV7-8 to TRBJ2-6, with 11 bases aligning to TRBD1. The germline gives CDR1 SGHVS, CDR2 FQNEAQ. The CDR3 spans 18 residues. V lost 5 bases to trimming and J lost 2 bases; unmatched junction nucleotides: 8.

This clone was seen a handful of times. The CDR3 protein is CASSLGPDTQYF. In DNA, the CDR3 is TGTGCCAGCAGCTTAGGGCCCGATACGCAGTATTTT. This chain links TRBV7-2 with TRBJ2-3; no clear D gene. V was trimmed by 1 base and J by 6 bases, leaving 5 bases between them. This CDR3 has 12 residues. Germline CDR1 reads SGHTA; CDR2 reads FQGNSA. The entire variable domain, with the rest obtained from reference TRBV7-2 and TRBJ2-3, is as follows: GAGVSQSPSNKVTEKGKDVELRCDPISGHTALYWYRQSLGQGLEFLIYFQGNSAPDKSGLPSDRFSAERTGGSVSTLTIQRTQQEDSAVYLCASSLGPDTQYFGPGTRLTVL.

J is TRBJ1-5 and V is TRBV28; tentatively, D is TRBD1 (5 bases). Germline V gene sequence: CDR1 MDHEN, CDR2 SYDVKM. This CDR3 contains 15 residues. Deletions cut 6 bases from V and 6 bases from J, with 18 bases between. The CDR3 sequence: CASRTQGIGGQPQHF. In DNA, the CDR3 is TGTGCCAGCAGGACCCAGGGAATCGGGGGTCAGCCCCAGCATTTT.

The chain combines TRBV6-2 or TRBV6-3 with TRBJ2-3, with D possibly TRBD2 on 5 matching bases. Germline CDR1 reads MNHEY; CDR2 reads SVGEGT. The ends were cut back, 6 bases at V and 9 bases at J, with 25 bases in the middle. This CDR3 is 16 amino acids long. CDR3 protein: CASSPPPSYSSSTQYF. DNA of the CDR3: TGTGCCAGCAGCCCTCCTCCCTCATATTCTAGCTCCACGCAGTATTTT.

This sequence joins TRBV12-3 or TRBV12-4 and TRBJ2-5, with TRBD1 as a possible D gene (7 bases). This CDR3 is built from 13 residues. With 6 bases removed from V and 4 bases from J, the gap between germline ends came to 12 bases. CDR3 in DNA: TGTGCCAGCAGCGGGGGACAGTTAGAGACCCAGTACTTC. As protein: CASSGGQLETQYF.

The chain is built from TRBV28 and TRBJ1-2; D might be TRBD1 (5 bases). This CDR3 has 14 amino acids. The germline CDR1 and CDR2 sequences are MDHEN and SYDVKM. Trimming cost V 2 bases and J 3 bases, with 10 bases left between them. The CDR3 DNA reads TGTGCCAGCAGTTTAATCGGGACGCACTATGGCTACACCTTC. This translates into CASSLIGTHYGYTF.

Points on this clone: The germline gene is not matched at one end of the junction; a read error may be the cause. The chain combines TRBV4-2 with TRBJ1-1; no clear D gene. Germline lookup yields CDR1 LGHNA and CDR2 YNFKEQ. The CDR3 is 11 amino acids. The chain's CDR3 is CASSQDAEAFF. The CDR3 DNA sequence: TGTGCCAGCAGCCAAGATGCTGAGGCTTTCTTT.

The rearrangement uses TRBV9 and TRBJ2-1; TRBD2 aligns across 14 bases. CDR3 length: 18 amino acids. V lost 3 bases, J lost 2 bases, and 7 bases stayed unmatched. Germline V gene data show CDR1 as SGDLS and CDR2 as YYNGEE. The CDR3 DNA sequence: TGTGCCAGCAGCGCGTCGACTAGCGGGAGGGGGACCTACAATGAGCAGTTCTTC. Its translation: CASSASTSGRGTYNEQFF.

The J gene is TRBJ1-5, the V gene TRBV28; 9 bases align to TRBD1. Germline CDR1 and CDR2: MDHEN and SYDVKM. The CDR3 extends over 14 amino acids. J was trimmed by 9 bases and V by 0 bases; bases with no gene match: 3. The CDR3 DNA reads as TGTGCCAGCAGTTTATGGGACAGGGGTTCGCCCCAGCATTTT. It encodes CASSLWDRGSPQHF.

For the CDR3, the DNA is TGTGCCAGCAGCCGTACGGATAGCTCCTACAATGAGCAGTTCTTC. Translated: CASSRTDSSYNEQFF. The V and J genes are TRBV4-2 and TRBJ2-1, with unresolved D. Per the germline V gene, CDR1 is LGHNA and CDR2 is YNFKEQ. The CDR3 has 15 residues. Deletions cut 4 bases from V and 0 bases from J, with 10 bases between.

The chain has TRBV6-1 and TRBJ1-4; D unresolved. The germline gives CDR1 MNHNS, CDR2 SASEGT. The CDR3 is 14 residues long. Trimming left V 3 bases short and J 4 bases short, with 9 bases between. The CDR3 bases are TGTGCCAGCAGTGATTGGCGGATTAATGAAAAACTGTTTTTT. It yields the protein CASSDWRINEKLFF.

V is TRBV24-1 and J is TRBJ2-7; no definite D call. The CDR3 totals 11 residues. The germline gives CDR1 KGHDR, CDR2 SFDVKD. V gave up 1 base and J gave up 7 bases, with 4 bases separating them. The CDR3 DNA follows: TGTGCCACCAGTGATTTCTCGGAGCAGTACTTC. Translation gives CATSDFSEQYF.

The CDR3 spells CAWSPGTGDHNEQFF. The CDR3 nucleotides read TGTGCCTGGAGTCCAGGGACAGGGGATCACAATGAGCAGTTCTTC. V and J are TRBV30 and TRBJ2-1; 10 nucleotides line up with TRBD1. CDR1 is GTSNPN and CDR2 is SVGIG in the germline V gene (reference sequence). The CDR3 consists of 15 residues. V dropped 2 bases and J dropped 5; count of bases not matched to a gene: 6.